This T cell receptor beta chain was recovered during a study of blood T cell repertoires in COVID-19. Across the whole study: COVID-19 samples, acute and convalescent, were from the United States, Italy and Spain.

Enrollment of patients from Seattle took place during active infection, with longitudinal follow-up. Germline V CDR1 and CDR2: ENHRY, SYGVKD. The CDR3 covers 13 residues. Trimming cost V 11 bases and J 4 bases; bases outside gene matches: 9. Data came from immunoSEQ multiplex PCR; TCRdb stores just in-frame clones and leaves some out. This sample has almost 300,000 clones, with 89% found just once. The chain carries TRBV10-3 and TRBJ2-3; 7 bases are a match to TRBD2. The sequencing input was peripheral blood. The receptor was derived from a woman in her 30s with COVID-19, enrolled during active disease. The CDR3 nucleotides are TGTGCCCACCAAGCGGGGCCGGCAGATACGCAGTATTTT. Its translation is CAHQAGPADTQYF.